Described below is a single TCR beta chain sequence and its context. Other nucleotide sequences in the sample specify the same CDR3. The data derive from a study of shared clonotypes between healthy human individuals. The V and J ends lost 3 bases and 3 bases respectively, with 8 bases between them. The CDR3 is made up of 13 amino acids. Germline V gene data show CDR1 as MNHEY and CDR2 as SMNVEV (reference sequence). DNA at 150 to 200 ng, around 30,000 T cell genomes, went into sorted-subset replicate PCRs. Using immunoSEQ multiplex PCR, the repertoire was profiled, and TCRdb retains in-frame clones only, with some absent. The data show about 2 million clones, about 95% seen once. CD45RO negativity and positive selection for CCR7 defined naive CD8 cells, a population that excluded terminally differentiated effector memory CD45RA+ cells.

Sequenced material: naive CD8+ T cells sorted from blood. The chain employs TRBV27 and TRBJ1-1, with no clear D. The TCR comes from a man younger than 35 in good health. The CDR3 region is CASSFGGDTEAFF. For the CDR3, the DNA is TGTGCCAGCAGTTTTGGTGGGGACACTGAAGCTTTCTTT.